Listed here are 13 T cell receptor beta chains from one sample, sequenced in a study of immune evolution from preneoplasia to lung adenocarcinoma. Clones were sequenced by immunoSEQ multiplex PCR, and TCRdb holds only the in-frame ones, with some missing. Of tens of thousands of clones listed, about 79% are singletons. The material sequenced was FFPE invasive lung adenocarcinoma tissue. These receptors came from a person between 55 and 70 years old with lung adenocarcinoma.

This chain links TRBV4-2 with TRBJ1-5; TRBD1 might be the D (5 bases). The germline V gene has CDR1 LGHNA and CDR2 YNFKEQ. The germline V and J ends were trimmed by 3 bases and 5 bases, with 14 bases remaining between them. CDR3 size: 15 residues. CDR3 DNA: TGTGCCAGCAGCCAGGCAGGAGGGGCGCATCAGCCCCAGCATTTT. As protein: CASSQAGGAHQPQHF.

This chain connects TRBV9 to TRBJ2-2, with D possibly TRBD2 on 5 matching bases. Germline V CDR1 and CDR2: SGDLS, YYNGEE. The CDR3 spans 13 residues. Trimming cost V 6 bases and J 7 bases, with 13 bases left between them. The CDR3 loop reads CASTKPGGGELFF. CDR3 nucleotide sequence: TGTGCCAGCACCAAACCAGGAGGCGGGGAGCTGTTTTTT. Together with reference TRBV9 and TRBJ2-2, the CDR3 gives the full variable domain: DSGVTQTPKHLITATGQRVTLRCSPRSGDLSVYWYQQSLDQGLQFLIQYYNGEERAKGNILERFSAQQFPDLHSELNLSSLELGDSALYFCASTKPGGGELFFGEGSRLTVL.

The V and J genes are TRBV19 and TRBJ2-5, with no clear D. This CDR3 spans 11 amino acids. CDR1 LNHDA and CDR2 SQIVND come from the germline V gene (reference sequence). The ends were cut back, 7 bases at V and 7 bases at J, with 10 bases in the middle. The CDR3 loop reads CASKLRGTQYF. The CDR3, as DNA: TGTGCCAGTAAACTCCGAGGGACCCAGTACTTC.

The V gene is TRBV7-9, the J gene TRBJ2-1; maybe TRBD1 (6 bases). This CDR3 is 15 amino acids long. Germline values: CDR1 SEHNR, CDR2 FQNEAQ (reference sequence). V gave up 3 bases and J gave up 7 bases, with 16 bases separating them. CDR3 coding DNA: TGTGCCAGCAGCTTTTCGGGACAAGGCAGGAATGAGCAGTTCTTC. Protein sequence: CASSFSGQGRNEQFF.

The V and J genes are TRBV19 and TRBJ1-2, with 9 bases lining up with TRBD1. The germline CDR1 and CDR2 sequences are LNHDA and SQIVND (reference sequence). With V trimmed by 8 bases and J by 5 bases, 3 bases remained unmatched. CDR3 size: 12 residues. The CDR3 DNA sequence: TGTGCCAGTTTGACAGGGGGTTATGGCTACACCTTC. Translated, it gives CASLTGGYGYTF.

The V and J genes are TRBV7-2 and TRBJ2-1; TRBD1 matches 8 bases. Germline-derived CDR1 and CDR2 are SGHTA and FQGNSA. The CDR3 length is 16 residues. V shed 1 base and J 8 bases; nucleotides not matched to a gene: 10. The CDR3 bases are TGTGCCAGCAGCTTAGGTCCGACAGGGGCTTGGGATGAGCAGTTCTTC. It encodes CASSLGPTGAWDEQFF.

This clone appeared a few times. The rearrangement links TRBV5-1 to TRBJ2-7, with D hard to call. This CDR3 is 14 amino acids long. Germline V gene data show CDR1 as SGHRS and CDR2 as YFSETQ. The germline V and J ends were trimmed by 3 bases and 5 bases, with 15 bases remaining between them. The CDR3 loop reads CASSSGSGIHEQYF. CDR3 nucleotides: TGCGCCAGCAGCTCGGGCTCAGGTATCCACGAGCAGTACTTC.

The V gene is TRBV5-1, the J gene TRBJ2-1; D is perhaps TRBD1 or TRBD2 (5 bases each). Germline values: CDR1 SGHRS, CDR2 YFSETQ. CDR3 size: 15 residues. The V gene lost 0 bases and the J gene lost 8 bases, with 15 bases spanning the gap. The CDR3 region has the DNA TGCGCCAGCAGCTTGGGGTCGAGGGGTTATGATGAGCAGTTCTTC. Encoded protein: CASSLGSRGYDEQFF.

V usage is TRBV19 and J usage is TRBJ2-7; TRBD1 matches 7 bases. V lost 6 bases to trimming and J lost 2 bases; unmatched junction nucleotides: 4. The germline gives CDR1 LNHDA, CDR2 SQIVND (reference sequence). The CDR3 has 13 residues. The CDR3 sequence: CASRGGYPYEQYF. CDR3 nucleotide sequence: TGTGCCAGTAGAGGGGGCTACCCCTACGAGCAGTACTTC. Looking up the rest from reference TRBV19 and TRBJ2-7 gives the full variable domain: DGGITQSPKYLFRKEGQNVTLSCEQNLNHDAMYWYRQDPGQGLRLIYYSQIVNDFQKGDIAEGYSVSREKKESFPLTVTSAQKNPTAFYLCASRGGYPYEQYFGPGTRLTVT.

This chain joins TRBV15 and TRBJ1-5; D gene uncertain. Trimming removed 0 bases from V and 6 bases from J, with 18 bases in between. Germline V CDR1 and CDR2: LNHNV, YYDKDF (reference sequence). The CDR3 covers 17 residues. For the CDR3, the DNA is TGTGCCACCAGCAGAGATAACAAGGGCACATGGGTTCAGCCCCAGCATTTT. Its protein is CATSRDNKGTWVQPQHF.

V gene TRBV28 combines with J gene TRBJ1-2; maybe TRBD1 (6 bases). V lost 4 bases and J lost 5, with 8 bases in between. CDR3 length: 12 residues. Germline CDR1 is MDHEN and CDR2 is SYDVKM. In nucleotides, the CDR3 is TGTGCCAGCAGTTCCGGACAGTATGGCTACACCTTC. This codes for CASSSGQYGYTF.

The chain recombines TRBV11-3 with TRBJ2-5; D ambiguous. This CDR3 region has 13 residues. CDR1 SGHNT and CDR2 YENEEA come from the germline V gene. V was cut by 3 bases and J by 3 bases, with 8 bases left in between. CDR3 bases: TGTGCCAGCAGCTTGGAAGGGAAAGAGACCCAGTACTTC. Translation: CASSLEGKETQYF.

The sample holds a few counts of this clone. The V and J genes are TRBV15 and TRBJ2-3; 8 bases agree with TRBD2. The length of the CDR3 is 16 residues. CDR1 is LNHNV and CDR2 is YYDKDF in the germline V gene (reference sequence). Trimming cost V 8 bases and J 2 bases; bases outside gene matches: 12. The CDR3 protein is CATGLSGSSDTDTQYF. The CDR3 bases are TGTGCCACCGGTCTCAGCGGGAGTTCTGACACAGATACGCAGTATTTT.